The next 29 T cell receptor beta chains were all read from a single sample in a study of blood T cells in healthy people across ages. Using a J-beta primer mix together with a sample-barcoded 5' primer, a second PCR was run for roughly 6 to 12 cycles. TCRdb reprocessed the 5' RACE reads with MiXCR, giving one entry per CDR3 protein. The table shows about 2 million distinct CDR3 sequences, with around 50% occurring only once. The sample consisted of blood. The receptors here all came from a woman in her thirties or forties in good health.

The CDR3 coding sequence is TGTGCCAGCAGCTACCCGACAGGGCCTGAGCAGTTCTTC. Protein sequence: CASSYPTGPEQFF. The gene calls are TRBV11-2 and TRBJ2-1, with 7 bases identical to TRBD1. Germline CDR1 is SGHAT and CDR2 is FQNNGV. Trimming cost V 4 bases and J 9 bases; bases outside gene matches: 6. This CDR3 contains 13 residues.

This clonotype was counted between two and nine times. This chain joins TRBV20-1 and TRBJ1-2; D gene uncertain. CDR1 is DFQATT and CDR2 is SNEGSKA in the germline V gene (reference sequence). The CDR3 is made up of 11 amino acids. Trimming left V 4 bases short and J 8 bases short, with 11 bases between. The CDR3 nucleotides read TGCAGTGCTATCCGTTTTGGGGGCTACACCTTC. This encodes CSAIRFGGYTF.

This CDR3 is CASSDSANEKLFF. Written as DNA, the CDR3 is TGTGCCAGCTCGGACAGCGCAAATGAAAAACTGTTTTTT. The rearrangement uses TRBV18 and TRBJ1-4; D might be TRBD1 (6 bases). Trimming took 6 bases from V and 5 from J, leaving 10 bases between them. The CDR3 is 13 residues long. Germline V CDR1 and CDR2: KGHSH, LQKENI.

As DNA, the CDR3 is TGTGCCAGCAGTCCGAACGGGAACGTCGTTGGCTACACCTTC. Its translation: CASSPNGNVVGYTF. V and J are TRBV12-3 or TRBV12-4 and TRBJ1-2; no firm D call. The CDR3 consists of 14 residues. V was shortened by 5 bases and J by 7 bases, with 17 bases between the two germline ends.

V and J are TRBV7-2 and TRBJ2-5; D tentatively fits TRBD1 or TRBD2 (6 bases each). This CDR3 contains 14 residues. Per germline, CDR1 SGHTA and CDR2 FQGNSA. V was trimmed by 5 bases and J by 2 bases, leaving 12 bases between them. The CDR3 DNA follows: TGTGCCAGCAGCGGGGGGCATTCACAAGAGACCCAGTACTTC. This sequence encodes CASSGGHSQETQYF.

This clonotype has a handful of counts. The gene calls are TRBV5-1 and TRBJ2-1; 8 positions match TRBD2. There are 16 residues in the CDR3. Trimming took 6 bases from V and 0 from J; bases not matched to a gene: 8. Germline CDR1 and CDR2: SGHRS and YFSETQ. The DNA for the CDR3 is TGCGCCAGCAAACCAACGGGGGGGCGCTCCTACAATGAGCAGTTCTTC. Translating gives CASKPTGGRSYNEQFF.

CDR3 nucleotides: TGTGCCAGCAGCGAGGGGCAGCGGGGGACCAATGAGCAGTTCTTC. This encodes CASSEGQRGTNEQFF. The chain combines TRBV9 with TRBJ2-1; 8 bases align to TRBD2. J was trimmed by 6 bases and V by 3 bases; bases with no gene match: 8. The length of the CDR3 is 15 residues. Germline V gene data show CDR1 as SGDLS and CDR2 as YYNGEE. Complete variable domain (other parts from reference TRBV9 and TRBJ2-1): DSGVTQTPKHLITATGQRVTLRCSPRSGDLSVYWYQQSLDQGLQFLIQYYNGEERAKGNILERFSAQQFPDLHSELNLSSLELGDSALYFCASSEGQRGTNEQFFGPGTRLTVL.

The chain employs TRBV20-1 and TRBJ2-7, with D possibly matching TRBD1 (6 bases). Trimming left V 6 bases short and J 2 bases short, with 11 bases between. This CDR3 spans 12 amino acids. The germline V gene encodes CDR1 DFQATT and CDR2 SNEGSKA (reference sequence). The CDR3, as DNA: TGCAGTGCAATGGACAGAACCTACGAGCAGTACTTC. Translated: CSAMDRTYEQYF.

The CDR3 spells CASSPRQANEKLFF. The CDR3 nucleotides read TGTGCCAGCAGTCCACGACAAGCCAATGAAAAACTGTTTTTT. The gene calls are TRBV28 and TRBJ1-4; no clear D gene. CDR3 length equals 14 residues. V was trimmed by 5 bases and J by 5 bases, leaving 12 bases between them. Germline assignment: CDR1 MDHEN and CDR2 SYDVKM. Supplemented by reference TRBV28 and TRBJ1-4, the full variable domain reads DVKVTQSSRYLVKRTGEKVFLECVQDMDHENMFWYRQDPGLGLRLIYFSYDVKMKEKGDIPEGYSVSREKKERFSLILESASTNQTSMYLCASSPRQANEKLFFGSGTQLSVL.

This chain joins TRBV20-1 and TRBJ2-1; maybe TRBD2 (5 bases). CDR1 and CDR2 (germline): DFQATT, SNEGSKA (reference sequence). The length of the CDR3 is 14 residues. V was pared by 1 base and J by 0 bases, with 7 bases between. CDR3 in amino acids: CSARVSGSYNEQFF. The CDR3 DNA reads TGCAGTGCTAGAGTAAGCGGCTCCTACAATGAGCAGTTCTTC.

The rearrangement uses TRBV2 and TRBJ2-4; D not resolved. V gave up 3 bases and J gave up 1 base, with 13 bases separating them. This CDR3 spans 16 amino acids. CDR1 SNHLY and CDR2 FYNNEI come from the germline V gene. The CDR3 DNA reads TGTGCCAGCAGTGAGACCCTACTCGGGGCCAAAAACATTCAGTACTTC. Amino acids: CASSETLLGAKNIQYF.

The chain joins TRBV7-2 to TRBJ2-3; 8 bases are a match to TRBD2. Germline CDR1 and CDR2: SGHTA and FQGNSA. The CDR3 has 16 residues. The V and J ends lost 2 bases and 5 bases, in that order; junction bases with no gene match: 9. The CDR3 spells CASSLQRGNRRDTQYF. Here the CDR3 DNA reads TGTGCCAGCAGCTTACAGCGGGGGAACAGACGAGATACGCAGTATTTT.

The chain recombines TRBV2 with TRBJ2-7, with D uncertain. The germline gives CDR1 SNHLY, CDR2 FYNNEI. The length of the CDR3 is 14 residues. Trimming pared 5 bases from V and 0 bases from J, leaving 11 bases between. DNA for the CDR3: TGTGCCAGCAGTTCGGTAGGGTTCTCCTACGAGCAGTACTTC. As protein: CASSSVGFSYEQYF.

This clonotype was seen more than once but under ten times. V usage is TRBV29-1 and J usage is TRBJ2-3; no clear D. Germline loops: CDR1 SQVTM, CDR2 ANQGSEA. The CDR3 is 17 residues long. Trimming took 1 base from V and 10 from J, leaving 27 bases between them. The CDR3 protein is CSVEAVGSLPGREAQYF. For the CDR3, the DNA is TGCAGCGTTGAAGCCGTGGGAAGTCTCCCAGGTAGAGAGGCGCAGTATTTT.

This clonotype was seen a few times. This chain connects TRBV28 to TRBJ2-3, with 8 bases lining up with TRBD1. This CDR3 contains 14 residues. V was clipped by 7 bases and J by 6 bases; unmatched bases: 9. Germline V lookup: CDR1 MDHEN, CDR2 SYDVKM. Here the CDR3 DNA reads TGTGCCAGCAATTTGGACAGGGTGTTGGATACGCAGTATTTT. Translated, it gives CASNLDRVLDTQYF.

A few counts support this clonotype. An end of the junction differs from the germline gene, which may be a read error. The CDR3 DNA sequence: TGTGCCAGCAGCTTAGACGCAGCGAACTATGGCTACACCTTC. Encoded protein: CASSLDAANYGYTF. The rearrangement links TRBV5-1 to TRBJ1-2; D not certain. CDR1 is SGHRS and CDR2 is YFSETQ in the germline V gene. The CDR3 runs to 14 residues.

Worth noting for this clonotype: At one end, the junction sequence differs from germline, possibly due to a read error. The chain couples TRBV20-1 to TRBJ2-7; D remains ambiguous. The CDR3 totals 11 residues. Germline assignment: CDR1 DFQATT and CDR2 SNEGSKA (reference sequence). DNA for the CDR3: TGCAGTGCAGCAACAGTCTACGAGCAGCACTTC. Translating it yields CSAATVYEQHF.

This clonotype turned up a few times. The CDR3 here is CSVDAPGRVGEKLFF. For the CDR3, the DNA is TGCAGCGTAGACGCCCCAGGGAGGGTCGGAGAAAAACTGTTTTTT. The V call is TRBV29-1, the J call TRBJ1-4, with D possibly TRBD1 on 5 matching bases. CDR3 length equals 15 residues. V lost 6 bases, J lost 8 bases, and 22 bases lay in between. Germline-derived CDR1 and CDR2 are SQVTM and ANQGSEA.

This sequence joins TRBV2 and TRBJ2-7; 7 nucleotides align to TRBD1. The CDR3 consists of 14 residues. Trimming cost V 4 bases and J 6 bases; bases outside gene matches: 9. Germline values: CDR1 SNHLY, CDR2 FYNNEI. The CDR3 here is CASSGDSLTCEQYF. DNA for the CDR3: TGTGCCAGCAGTGGGGACAGCCTTACCTGCGAGCAGTACTTC.

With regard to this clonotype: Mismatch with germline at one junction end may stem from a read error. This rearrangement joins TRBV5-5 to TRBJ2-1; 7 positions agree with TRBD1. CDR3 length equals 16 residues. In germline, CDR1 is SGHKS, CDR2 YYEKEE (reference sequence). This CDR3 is CTSSLPRGQAAYEQFF. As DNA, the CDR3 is TGTACCAGCAGCTTGCCCCGTGGACAGGCGGCTTATGAGCAGTTCTTC.

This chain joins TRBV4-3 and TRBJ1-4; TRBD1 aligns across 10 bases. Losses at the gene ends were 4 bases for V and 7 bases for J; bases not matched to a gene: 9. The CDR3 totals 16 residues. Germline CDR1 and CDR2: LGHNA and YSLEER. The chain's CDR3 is CASSRDRGRGSEKLFF. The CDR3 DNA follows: TGCGCCAGCAGCCGGGACAGGGGTAGGGGTAGTGAAAAACTGTTTTTT.

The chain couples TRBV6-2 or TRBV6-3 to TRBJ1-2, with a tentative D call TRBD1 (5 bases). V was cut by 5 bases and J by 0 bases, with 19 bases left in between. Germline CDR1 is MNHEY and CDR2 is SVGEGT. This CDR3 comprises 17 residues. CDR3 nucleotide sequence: TGTGCCAGCAGTCAAATGGGGGAACCCCATACTAACTATGGCTACACCTTC. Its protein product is CASSQMGEPHTNYGYTF.

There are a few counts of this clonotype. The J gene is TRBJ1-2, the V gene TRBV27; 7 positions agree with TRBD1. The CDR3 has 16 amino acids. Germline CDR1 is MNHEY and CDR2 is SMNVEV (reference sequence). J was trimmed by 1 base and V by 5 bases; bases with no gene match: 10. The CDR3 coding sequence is TGTGCCAGCAGTCCCCAGACAGGGTTGGTTAACTATGGCTACACCTTC. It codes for CASSPQTGLVNYGYTF.

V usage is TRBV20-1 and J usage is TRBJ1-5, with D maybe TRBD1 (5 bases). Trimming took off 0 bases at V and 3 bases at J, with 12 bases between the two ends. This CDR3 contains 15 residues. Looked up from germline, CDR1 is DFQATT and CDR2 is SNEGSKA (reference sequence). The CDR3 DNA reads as TGCAGTGCTAGAGATCCAGCCAGGGACAATCAGCCCCAGCATTTT. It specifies CSARDPARDNQPQHF.

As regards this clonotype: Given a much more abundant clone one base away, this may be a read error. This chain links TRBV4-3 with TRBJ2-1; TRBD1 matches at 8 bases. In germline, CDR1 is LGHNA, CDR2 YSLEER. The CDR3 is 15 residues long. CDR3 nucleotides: TGCGCCAGCGGCCAAGTAGGGACAGGACGCAATGAGCAGTTCTTC. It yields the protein CASGQVGTGRNEQFF.

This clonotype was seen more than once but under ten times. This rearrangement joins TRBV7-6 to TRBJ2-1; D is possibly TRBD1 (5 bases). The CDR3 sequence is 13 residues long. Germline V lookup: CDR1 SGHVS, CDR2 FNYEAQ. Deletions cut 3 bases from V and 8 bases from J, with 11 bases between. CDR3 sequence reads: CASSLVVGDEQFF. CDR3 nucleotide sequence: TGTGCCAGCAGCTTGGTCGTAGGGGATGAGCAGTTCTTC. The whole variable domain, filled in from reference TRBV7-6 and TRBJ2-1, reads GAGVSQSPRYKVTKRGQDVALRCDPISGHVSLYWYRQALGQGPEFLTYFNYEAQQDKSGLPNDRFSAERPEGSISTLTIQRTEQRDSAMYRCASSLVVGDEQFFGPGTRLTVL.

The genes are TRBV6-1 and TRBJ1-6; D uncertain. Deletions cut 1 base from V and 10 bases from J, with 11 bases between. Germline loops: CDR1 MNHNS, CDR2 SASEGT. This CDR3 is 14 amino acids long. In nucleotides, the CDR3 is TGTGCCAGCAGTGAAGACAGCTTGGTCTCACCCCTCCACTTT. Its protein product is CASSEDSLVSPLHF.

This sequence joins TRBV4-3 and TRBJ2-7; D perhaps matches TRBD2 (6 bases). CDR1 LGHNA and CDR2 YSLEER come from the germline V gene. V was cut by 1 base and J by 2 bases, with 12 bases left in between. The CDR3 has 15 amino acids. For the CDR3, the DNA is TGCGCCAGCAGCCAAGGGGTGGGACTTGCCTACGAGCAGTACTTC. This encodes CASSQGVGLAYEQYF.

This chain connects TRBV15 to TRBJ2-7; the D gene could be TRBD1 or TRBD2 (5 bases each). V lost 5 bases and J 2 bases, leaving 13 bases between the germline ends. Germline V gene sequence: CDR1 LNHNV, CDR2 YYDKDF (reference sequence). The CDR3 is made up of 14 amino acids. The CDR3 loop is CATSDRDGPYEQYF. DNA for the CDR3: TGTGCCACCAGCGACCGGGACGGACCCTACGAGCAGTACTTC.